This T cell receptor (beta chain) was sequenced in a study of beta chain features in type 1 diabetes. Findings and limits, study-wide: Shortening that was moderate but significant affected the TCRB CDR3s of Type 1 diabetes patients in all four CD4+ subsets. The study found fewer insertions and more deletions at VDJ junctions in type 1 diabetes patients. There was no resolution here of whether HLA type influences TCRB rearrangement.

A few counts support this clone. Its antigen is undetermined. The CDR3 spans 13 residues. Per germline, CDR1 GTSNPN and CDR2 SVGIG (reference sequence). V lost 5 bases to trimming and J lost 0 bases, with 9 bases between them. What was sequenced were expressed TCRB transcripts, since all of the isolated RNA had been reverse transcribed. Some clones are missing from TCRdb's copy, which holds only in-frame ones; the method was immunoSEQ multiplex PCR. Here the sample spans about 160,000 clones, almost 65% being singletons. The sample was naive CD4+ T cells from blood. The clonotype comes from a man aged 30-40 years with type 1 diabetes. The rearrangement uses TRBV30 and TRBJ2-3; tentative D call: TRBD2 (5 bases). The CDR3 coding sequence is TGTGCCTGGGGGCGGGCAAGCACAGATACGCAGTATTTT. As protein: CAWGRASTDTQYF.